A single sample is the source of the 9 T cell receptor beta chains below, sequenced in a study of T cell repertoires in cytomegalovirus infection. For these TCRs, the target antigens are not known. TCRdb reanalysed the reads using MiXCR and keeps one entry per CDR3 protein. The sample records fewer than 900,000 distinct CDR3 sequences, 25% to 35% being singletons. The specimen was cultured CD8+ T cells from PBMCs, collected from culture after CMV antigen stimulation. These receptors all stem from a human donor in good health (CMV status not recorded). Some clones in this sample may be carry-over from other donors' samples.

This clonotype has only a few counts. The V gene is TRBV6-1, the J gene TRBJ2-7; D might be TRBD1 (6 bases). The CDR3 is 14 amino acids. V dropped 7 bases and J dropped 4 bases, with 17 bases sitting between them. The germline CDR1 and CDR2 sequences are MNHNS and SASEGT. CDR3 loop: CASIERGKIYEQYF. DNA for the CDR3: TGTGCCAGCATCGAGAGGGGGAAAATATACGAGCAGTACTTC.

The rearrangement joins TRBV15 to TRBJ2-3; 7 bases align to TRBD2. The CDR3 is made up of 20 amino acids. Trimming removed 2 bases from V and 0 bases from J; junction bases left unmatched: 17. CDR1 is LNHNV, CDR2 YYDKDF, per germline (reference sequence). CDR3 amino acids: CATSRSTGGLSLYSTDTQYF. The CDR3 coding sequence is TGTGCCACCAGCAGATCGACGGGGGGACTATCCCTTTATAGCACAGATACGCAGTATTTT.

The CDR3: CATRTSGGPSTDTQYF. The CDR3 DNA follows: TGTGCCACTCGGACTAGCGGGGGCCCCAGCACAGATACGCAGTATTTT. V and J are TRBV10-3 and TRBJ2-3; 13 nucleotides match TRBD2. Trimming cost V 10 bases and J 0 bases; bases outside gene matches: 7. This CDR3 region has 16 residues. Germline CDR1 and CDR2: ENHRY and SYGVKD.

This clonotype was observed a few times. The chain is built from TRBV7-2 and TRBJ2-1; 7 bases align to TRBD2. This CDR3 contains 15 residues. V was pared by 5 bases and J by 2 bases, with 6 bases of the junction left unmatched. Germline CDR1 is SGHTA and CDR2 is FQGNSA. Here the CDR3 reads CASSTGSGAYNEQFF. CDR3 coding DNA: TGTGCCAGCAGCACGGGAAGCGGGGCCTACAATGAGCAGTTCTTC.

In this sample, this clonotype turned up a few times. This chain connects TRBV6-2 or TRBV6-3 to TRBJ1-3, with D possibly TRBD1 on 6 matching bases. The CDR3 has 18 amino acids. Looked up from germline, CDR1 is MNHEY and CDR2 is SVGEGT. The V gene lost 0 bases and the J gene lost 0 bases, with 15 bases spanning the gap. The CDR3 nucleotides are TGTGCCAGCAGTTACTCGATGGACAGCGTAATCTCTGGAAACACCATATATTTT. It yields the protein CASSYSMDSVISGNTIYF.

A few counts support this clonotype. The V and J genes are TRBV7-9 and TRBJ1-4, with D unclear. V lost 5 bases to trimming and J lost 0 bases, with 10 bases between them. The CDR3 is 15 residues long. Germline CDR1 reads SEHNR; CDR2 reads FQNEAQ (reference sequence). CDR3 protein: CASSGEGATNEKLFF. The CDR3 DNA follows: TGTGCCAGCAGCGGTGAGGGTGCAACTAATGAAAAACTGTTTTTT.

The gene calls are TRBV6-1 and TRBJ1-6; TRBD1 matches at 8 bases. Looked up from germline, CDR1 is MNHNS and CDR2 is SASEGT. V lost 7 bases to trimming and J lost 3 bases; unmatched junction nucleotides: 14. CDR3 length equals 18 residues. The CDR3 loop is CASTDQGAPYSYNSPLHF. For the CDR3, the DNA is TGTGCCAGCACCGACCAGGGGGCACCCTATAGCTATAATTCACCCCTCCACTTT.

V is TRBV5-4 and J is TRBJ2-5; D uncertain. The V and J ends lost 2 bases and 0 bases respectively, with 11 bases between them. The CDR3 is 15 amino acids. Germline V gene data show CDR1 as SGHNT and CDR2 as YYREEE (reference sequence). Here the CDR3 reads CASSFGDMYQETQYF. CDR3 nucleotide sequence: TGTGCCAGCAGCTTTGGCGACATGTACCAAGAGACCCAGTACTTC.

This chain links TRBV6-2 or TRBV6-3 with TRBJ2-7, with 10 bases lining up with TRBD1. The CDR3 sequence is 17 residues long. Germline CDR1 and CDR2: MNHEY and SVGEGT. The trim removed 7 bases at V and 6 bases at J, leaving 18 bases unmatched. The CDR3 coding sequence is TGTGCCAGCAACCGGGACAGGGGCGCCCCAAGGAATGGCGAGCAGTACGTC. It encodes CASNRDRGAPRNGEQYV.